Described below is a single TCR beta chain sequence and its context. Many counts were recorded for this clonotype. Its specific antigen is unknown. One base away there is no much larger clone; base qualities are not given. V and J are truncated by 1 base and 2 bases respectively, leaving an intervening sequence of 6 bases. The CDR3 runs 13 amino acids, cysteine and phenylalanine included. The kept DNA is CDR3 alone, 39 bases in frame from the first base. Based on the germline V gene, the CDR1 and CDR2 sequences are MNHEY and SVGEGT. This sample was taken from a study of naive and memory T cell subsets (dated by TCRdb to 2015 to 2018). Broadly, across the study: In the figure summarizing the skin biopsy and whole blood samples, 10 or so blood donors, 7 tuberculin skin test biopsies and 3 saline control biopsies were reported. PCR2 was typically run as a SYBR Green qPCR and stopped at a set threshold, although low-input samples could use end-point PCR of around 6 cycles instead. Skin biopsies were taken from tuberculin skin test sites or from saline-injected control sites and were processed for RNA extraction as described before. What the research found in general, with its limitations: The potential sensitivity of the RNA-based method to TCR transcript changes with T cell activation and differentiation was acknowledged. TCR sequences were reportedly recovered from both skin biopsy types, with far more TCRs at tuberculin skin test sites. The larger number of TCRs at tuberculin skin test sites was interpreted as T cell infiltration of a delayed type IV hypersensitivity reaction. Skin biopsy collection and RNA processing details were not given in the paper but referenced to earlier studies.

The library was built by means of UMI-ligation and nested PCR. Four rounds of PCR, run with the SP2 primer together with nested alpha and beta constant region primers, were used to amplify the ligated cDNA. TCR RNA was reverse transcribed with SuperScript IV using alpha and beta constant region primers for the blood and skin samples. An oligonucleotide carrying the Illumina SP2 primer and a UMI was ligated to the 3' end of the cDNA by means of T4 RNA ligase 1. The 12-nucleotide UMI consisted of two random hexamers with an eight-base spacer between the hexamers to prevent hairpin formation. From the second PCR onward, TCR alpha and beta chain libraries were processed separately, and dual indexing was applied for multiplexing. After pooling, the indexed libraries were analyzed by capillary electrophoresis and sequenced on either an Illumina MiSeq or NextSeq. PhiX DNA at about 5-7.5% was spiked into libraries to increase base diversity and improve cluster recognition. Per the original workflow: Demultiplexor extracted UMIs from read 2, combined them with read 1 TCR sequence, and split reads by sample indices. Decombinator identified V and J genes and V-J junctions and gave each TCR a five-part identifier that included V and J deletions. Collapsinator used UMIs to correct sequencing errors and PCR amplification heterogeneity, yielding UMI-based abundance per TCR. Identifiers were converted to nucleotide sequence by CDR3Translator and translated to amino acids, and CDR3 regions were extracted on the basis of terminal motifs. After normalization to the amount of input RNA, error-corrected alpha and beta TCR counts from blood and skin were compared. TCRdb took the public reads, trimmed them with fastp at Q25, ran MiXCR for clone calling and kept in-frame beta chains. Entries that share a CDR3 protein sequence are merged under the most common genes and DNA. In this record, the V and J calls reflect TCRdb's handling and not the investigators' own analysis. A total of 25,000 to 35,000 distinct CDR3 sequences appear in this sample, approximately 7.1% of them only once. The leading ten clones occupy 3% to 3.5% of the sample.

The intended sense of this specimen's treatment or condition label: skin biopsy from PPD injection site in Mantoux-positive individual. A robust, sensitive protocol for the amplification, sequencing and analysis of TCRs was described in the study, in which 3' ligation of a UMI-containing oligonucleotide to TCR cDNA was used. In individuals with a positive Mantoux test, tuberculin skin test biopsies were taken from sites that had been injected with PPD. Total RNA was used without cell sorting and was treated with RQ1 DNase before reverse transcription, with a target input of roughly 1 to 1,100 ng. To check how robust the pipeline was in samples where T cells make up a minority population, libraries were built from skin biopsies and whole blood.

Recombination linked TRBV6-2 or TRBV6-3 to TRBJ2-7; the D gene cannot be named for sure. This clonotype originated in an adult in good health. The sample here was skin, taken from a tuberculin skin test site. The DNA reads TGTGCCAGCAGTTACTTGCGCCCCTACGAGCAGTACTTC. The resulting protein is CASSYLRPYEQYF.